These 8 T cell receptor beta chains were sequenced from one sample in a study of blood T cell repertoires in COVID-19. Libraries were prepared by immunoSEQ multiplex PCR; TCRdb keeps only in-frame clonotypes and omits some of them. The sample includes more than 300,000 clones, more than 85% seen only once; the top ten take 0.8% to 0.9%. Sample: PBMCs or T cells enriched from blood (not recorded which). The receptors here all came from a woman in her thirties or forties who had been exposed to COVID-19.

The rearrangement joins TRBV5-8 to TRBJ1-1; tentatively, D is TRBD1 (5 bases). In germline, CDR1 is SGHTS, CDR2 YDEGEE. The CDR3 covers 13 residues. With 4 bases removed from V and 1 base from J, the gap between germline ends came to 8 bases. The CDR3 protein is CASSKGPNTEAFF. CDR3 sequence (DNA): TGTGCCAGCAGCAAGGGGCCGAACACTGAAGCTTTCTTT.

CDR3 region: CASTLGQGAVGELFF. The CDR3 coding sequence is TGTGCCAGTACACTGGGACAGGGGGCTGTCGGGGAGCTGTTTTTT. The chain joins TRBV19 to TRBJ2-2, with 12 bases that match TRBD1. The trim removed 7 bases at V and 7 bases at J, leaving 7 bases unmatched. The CDR3 is 15 residues long. The V gene's germline CDR1 is LNHDA and CDR2 SQIVND (reference sequence).

This chain links TRBV19 with TRBJ2-1; perhaps TRBD1 as D (6 bases). The CDR3 length is 13 residues. Germline CDR1 LNHDA, CDR2 SQIVND (reference sequence). Trimming took 6 bases from V and 4 from J, leaving 10 bases between them. In DNA, the CDR3 is TGTGCCAGTAGCGGACAGCCTTACAATGAGCAGTTCTTC. Encoded protein: CASSGQPYNEQFF. Full variable domain (missing parts from reference TRBV19 and TRBJ2-1): DGGITQSPKYLFRKEGQNVTLSCEQNLNHDAMYWYRQDPGQGLRLIYYSQIVNDFQKGDIAEGYSVSREKKESFPLTVTSAQKNPTAFYLCASSGQPYNEQFFGPGTRLTVL.

V and J are TRBV30 and TRBJ1-2; 7 bases are a match to TRBD1. The CDR3 runs to 17 residues. Germline lookup yields CDR1 GTSNPN and CDR2 SVGIG (reference sequence). V dropped 0 bases and J dropped 4; count of bases not matched to a gene: 14. The chain's CDR3 is CAWSVGVGGSPLYGYTF. CDR3 in DNA: TGTGCCTGGAGTGTAGGCGTAGGGGGCTCACCCCTCTATGGCTACACCTTC.

The CDR3 sequence is CAWDPSGRANEQFF. DNA of the CDR3: TGTGCCTGGGACCCCAGCGGGAGGGCCAATGAGCAGTTCTTC. The V call is TRBV30, the J call TRBJ2-1, with 10 bases fitting TRBD2. Trimming took 5 bases from V and 6 from J; bases not matched to a gene: 7. This CDR3 has 14 residues. CDR1 is GTSNPN, CDR2 SVGIG, per germline (reference sequence).

The V gene is TRBV6-5, the J gene TRBJ1-1, with D perhaps TRBD1 (6 bases). Germline V gene sequence: CDR1 MNHEY, CDR2 SVGAGI. With 6 bases removed from V and 4 bases from J, the gap between germline ends came to 12 bases. The CDR3 is made up of 13 amino acids. CDR3 residues: CASSRGVGTEAFF. CDR3 DNA sequence: TGTGCCAGCAGCAGGGGCGTTGGCACTGAAGCTTTCTTT.

This clone was seen just once. The chain links TRBV7-2 to TRBJ2-1, with D possibly being TRBD2 (6 bases). The CDR3 consists of 13 residues. The V end was cut by 5 bases, the J end by 9 bases, with 14 bases between. Germline loops: CDR1 SGHTA, CDR2 FQGNSA. The DNA of the CDR3 is TGTGCCAGCAGCCGGGACTCCCGGGGTGAGCAGTTCTTC. Its protein is CASSRDSRGEQFF.

V is TRBV7-9 and J is TRBJ1-2; D possibly corresponds to TRBD1 (6 bases). This CDR3 contains 12 residues. Deletions cut 5 bases from V and 6 bases from J, with 10 bases between. Germline CDR1 reads SEHNR; CDR2 reads FQNEAQ (reference sequence). The CDR3 region is CASSPTGDGYTF. For the CDR3, the DNA is TGTGCCAGCAGCCCGACAGGCGATGGCTACACCTTC.